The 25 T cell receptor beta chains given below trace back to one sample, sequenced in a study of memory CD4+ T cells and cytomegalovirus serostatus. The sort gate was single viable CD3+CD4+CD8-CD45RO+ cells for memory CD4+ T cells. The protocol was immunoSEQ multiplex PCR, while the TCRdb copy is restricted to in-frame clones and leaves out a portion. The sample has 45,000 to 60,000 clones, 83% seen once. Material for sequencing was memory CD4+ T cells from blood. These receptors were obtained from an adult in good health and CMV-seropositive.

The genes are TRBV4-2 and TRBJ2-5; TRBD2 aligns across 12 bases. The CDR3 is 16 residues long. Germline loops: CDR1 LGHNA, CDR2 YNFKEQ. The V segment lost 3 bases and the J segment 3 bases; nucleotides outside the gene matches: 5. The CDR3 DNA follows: TGTGCCAGCAGCCACGCCCTAGCGGGGGGGGAAGAGACCCAGTACTTC. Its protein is CASSHALAGGEETQYF.

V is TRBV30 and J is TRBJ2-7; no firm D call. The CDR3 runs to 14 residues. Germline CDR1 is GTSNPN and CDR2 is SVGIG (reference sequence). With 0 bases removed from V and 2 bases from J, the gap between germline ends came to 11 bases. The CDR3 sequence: CAWSVLGRTYEQYF. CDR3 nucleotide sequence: TGTGCCTGGAGTGTACTCGGACGGACCTACGAGCAGTACTTC.

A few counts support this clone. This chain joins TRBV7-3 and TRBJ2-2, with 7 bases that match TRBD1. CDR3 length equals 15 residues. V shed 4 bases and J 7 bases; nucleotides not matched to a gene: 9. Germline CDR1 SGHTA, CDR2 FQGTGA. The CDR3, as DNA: TGTGCCAGCAGCTCCTCGGACAGGAACCACGGGGAGCTGTTTTTT. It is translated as CASSSSDRNHGELFF. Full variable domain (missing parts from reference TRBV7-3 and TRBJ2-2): GAGVSQTPSNKVTEKGKYVELRCDPISGHTALYWYRQSLGQGPEFLIYFQGTGAADDSGLPNDRFFAVRPEGSVSTLKIQRTERGDSAVYLCASSSSDRNHGELFFGEGSRLTVL.

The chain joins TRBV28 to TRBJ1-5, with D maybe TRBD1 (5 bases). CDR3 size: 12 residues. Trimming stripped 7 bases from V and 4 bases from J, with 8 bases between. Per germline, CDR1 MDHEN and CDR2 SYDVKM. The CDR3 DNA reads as TGTGCCAGCACGGGGCCGAATCAGCCCCAGCATTTT. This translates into CASTGPNQPQHF.

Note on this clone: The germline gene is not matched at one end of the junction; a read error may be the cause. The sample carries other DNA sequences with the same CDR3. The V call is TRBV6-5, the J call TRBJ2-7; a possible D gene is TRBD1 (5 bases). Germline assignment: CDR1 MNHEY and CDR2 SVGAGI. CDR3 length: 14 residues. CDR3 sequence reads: CASSTDRLSYEQYF. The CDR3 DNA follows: TGTGCCAGCAGTACCGACAGACTCTCCTATGAGCAGTACTTC.

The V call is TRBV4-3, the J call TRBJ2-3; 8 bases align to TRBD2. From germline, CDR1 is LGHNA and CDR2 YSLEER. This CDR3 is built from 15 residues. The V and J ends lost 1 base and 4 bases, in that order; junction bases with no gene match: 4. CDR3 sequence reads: CASSQVGGVPDTQYF. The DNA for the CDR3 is TGCGCCAGCAGCCAAGTCGGGGGGGTCCCAGATACGCAGTATTTT.

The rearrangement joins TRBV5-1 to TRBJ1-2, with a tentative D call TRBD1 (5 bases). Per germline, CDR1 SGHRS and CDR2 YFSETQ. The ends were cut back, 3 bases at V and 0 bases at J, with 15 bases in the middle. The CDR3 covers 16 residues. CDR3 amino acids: CASSSLEGRTNYGYTF. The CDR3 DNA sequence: TGCGCCAGCAGCTCCCTTGAGGGGCGGACTAACTATGGCTACACCTTC.

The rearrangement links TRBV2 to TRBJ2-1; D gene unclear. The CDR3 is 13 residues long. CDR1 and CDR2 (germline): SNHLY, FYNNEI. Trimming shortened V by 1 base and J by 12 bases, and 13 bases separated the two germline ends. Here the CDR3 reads CASSEGKGLGQFF. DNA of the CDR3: TGTGCCAGCAGTGAAGGGAAAGGCCTGGGGCAGTTCTTC.

For the CDR3, the DNA is TGTGCCCCCGCGGCGAGGTGGGACAGGGAGAGCAATCAGCCCCAGCATTTT. Protein: CAPAARWDRESNQPQHF. The V and J genes are TRBV6-7 and TRBJ1-5, with 9 bases matching TRBD1. TRBV6-7 falls under the ORF class, with uncertain function. V trimming: 11 bases; J trimming: 1 base; junction bases outside the gene matches: 15. The CDR3 loop spans 17 amino acids.

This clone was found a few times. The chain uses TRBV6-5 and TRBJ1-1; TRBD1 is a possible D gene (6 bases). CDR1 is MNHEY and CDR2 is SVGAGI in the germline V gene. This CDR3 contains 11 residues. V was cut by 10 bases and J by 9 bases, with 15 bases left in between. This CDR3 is CATVAQGKAFF. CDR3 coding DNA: TGTGCCACCGTAGCCCAGGGGAAAGCTTTCTTT.

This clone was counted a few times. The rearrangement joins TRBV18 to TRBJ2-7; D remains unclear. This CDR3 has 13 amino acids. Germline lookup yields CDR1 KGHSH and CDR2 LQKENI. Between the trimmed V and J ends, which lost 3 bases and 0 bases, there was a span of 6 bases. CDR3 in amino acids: CASSPTSSYEQYF. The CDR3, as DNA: TGTGCCAGCTCACCGACCAGCTCCTACGAGCAGTACTTC.

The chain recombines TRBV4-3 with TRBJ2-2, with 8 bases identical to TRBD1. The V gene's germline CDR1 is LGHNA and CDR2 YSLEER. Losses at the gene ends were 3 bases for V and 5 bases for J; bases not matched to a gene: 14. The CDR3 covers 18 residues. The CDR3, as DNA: TGCGCCAGCAGCCAGAGGACAGGGTTTAAACTCGGAACCGGGGAGCTGTTTTTT. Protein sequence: CASSQRTGFKLGTGELFF.

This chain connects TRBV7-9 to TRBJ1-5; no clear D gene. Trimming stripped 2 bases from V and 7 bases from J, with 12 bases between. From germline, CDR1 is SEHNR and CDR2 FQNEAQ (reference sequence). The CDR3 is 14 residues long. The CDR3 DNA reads TGTGCCAGCAGCTTAAATGGGGATAGACAGCCCCAGCATTTT. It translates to CASSLNGDRQPQHF. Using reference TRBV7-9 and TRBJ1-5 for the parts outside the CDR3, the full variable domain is DTGVSQNPRHKITKRGQNVTFRCDPISEHNRLYWYRQTLGQGPEFLTYFQNEAQLEKSRLLSDRFSAERPKGSFSTLEIQRTEQGDSAMYLCASSLNGDRQPQHFGDGTRLSIL.

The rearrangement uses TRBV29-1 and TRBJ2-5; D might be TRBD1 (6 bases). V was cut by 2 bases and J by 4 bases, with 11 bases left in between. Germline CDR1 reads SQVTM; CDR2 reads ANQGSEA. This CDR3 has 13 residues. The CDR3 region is CSVETGWGETQYF. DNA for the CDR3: TGCAGCGTTGAAACAGGGTGGGGAGAGACCCAGTACTTC.

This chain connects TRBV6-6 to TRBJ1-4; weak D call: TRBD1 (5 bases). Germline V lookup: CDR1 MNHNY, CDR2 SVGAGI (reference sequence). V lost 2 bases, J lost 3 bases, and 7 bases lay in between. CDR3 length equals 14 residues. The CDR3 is CASSYGGSNEKLFF. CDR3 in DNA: TGTGCCAGCAGTTACGGGGGTTCTAATGAAAAACTGTTTTTT.

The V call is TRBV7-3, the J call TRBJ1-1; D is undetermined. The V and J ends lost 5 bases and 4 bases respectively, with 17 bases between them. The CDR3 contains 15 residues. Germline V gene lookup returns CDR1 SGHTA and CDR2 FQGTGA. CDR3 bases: TGTGCCAGCAGCCTAAGGAGGGAAGGTGCCACTGAAGCTTTCTTT. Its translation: CASSLRREGATEAFF.

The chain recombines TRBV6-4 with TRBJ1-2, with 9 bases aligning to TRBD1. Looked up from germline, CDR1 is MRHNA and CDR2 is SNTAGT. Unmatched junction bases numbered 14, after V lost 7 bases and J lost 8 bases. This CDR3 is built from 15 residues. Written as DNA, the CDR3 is TGTGCCAGCACCCCCTCAGGGGGACAGGGCTACGGCTACACCTTC. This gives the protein CASTPSGGQGYGYTF.

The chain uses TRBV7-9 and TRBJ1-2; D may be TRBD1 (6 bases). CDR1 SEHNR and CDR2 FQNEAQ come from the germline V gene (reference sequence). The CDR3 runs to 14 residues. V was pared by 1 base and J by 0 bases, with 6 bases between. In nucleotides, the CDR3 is TGTGCCAGCAGCTTAGACAGGGCTAACTATGGCTACACCTTC. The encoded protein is CASSLDRANYGYTF.

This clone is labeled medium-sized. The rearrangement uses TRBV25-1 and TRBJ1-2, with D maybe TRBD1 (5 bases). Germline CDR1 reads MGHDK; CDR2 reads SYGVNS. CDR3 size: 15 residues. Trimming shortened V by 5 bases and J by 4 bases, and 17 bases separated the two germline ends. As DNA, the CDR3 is TGTGCCAGCAGTCAGCCGGGACCCCTTGGCTATGGCTACACCTTC. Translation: CASSQPGPLGYGYTF.

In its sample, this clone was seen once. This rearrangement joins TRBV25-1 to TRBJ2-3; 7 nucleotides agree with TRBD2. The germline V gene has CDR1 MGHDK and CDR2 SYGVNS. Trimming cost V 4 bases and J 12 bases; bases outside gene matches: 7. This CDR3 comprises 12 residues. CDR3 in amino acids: CASSGGGTLQYF. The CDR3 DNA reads TGTGCCAGCAGTGGGGGGGGGACCTTACAGTATTTT.

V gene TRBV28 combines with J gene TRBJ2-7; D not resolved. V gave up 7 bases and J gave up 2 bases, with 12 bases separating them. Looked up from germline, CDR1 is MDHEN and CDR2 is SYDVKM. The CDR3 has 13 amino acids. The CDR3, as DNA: TGTGCCAGCAATGGCCCTAACACCTACGAGCAGTACTTC. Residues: CASNGPNTYEQYF.

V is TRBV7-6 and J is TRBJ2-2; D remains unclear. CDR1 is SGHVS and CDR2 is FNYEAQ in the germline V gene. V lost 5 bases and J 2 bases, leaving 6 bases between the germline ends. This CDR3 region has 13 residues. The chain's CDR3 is CASSTPNTGELFF. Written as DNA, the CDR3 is TGTGCCAGCAGCACCCCCAACACCGGGGAGCTGTTTTTT.

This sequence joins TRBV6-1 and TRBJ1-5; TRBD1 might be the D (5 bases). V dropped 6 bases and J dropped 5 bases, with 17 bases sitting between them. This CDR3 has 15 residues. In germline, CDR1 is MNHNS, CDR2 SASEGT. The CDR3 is CASRSDWIGDQPQHF. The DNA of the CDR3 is TGTGCCAGCAGGTCAGACTGGATAGGGGATCAGCCCCAGCATTTT.

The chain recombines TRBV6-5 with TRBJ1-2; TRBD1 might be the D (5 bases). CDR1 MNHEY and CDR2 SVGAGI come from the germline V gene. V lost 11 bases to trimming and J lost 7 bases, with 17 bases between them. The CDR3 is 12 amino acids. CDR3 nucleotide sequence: TGTGCCGCAAACGGGGCAGGGCGTGGCTACACCTTC. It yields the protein CAANGAGRGYTF.

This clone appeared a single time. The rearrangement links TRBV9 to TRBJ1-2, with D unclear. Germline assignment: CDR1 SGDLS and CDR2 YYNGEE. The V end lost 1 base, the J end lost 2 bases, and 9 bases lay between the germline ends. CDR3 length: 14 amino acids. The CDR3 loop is CASSVTSGNYGYTF. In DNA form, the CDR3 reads TGTGCCAGCAGCGTAACTTCGGGGAACTATGGCTACACCTTC.